Sequencing of this T cell receptor (beta chain) was carried out in a study of cytomegalovirus exposure and HLA in healthy donors. Study-level results: Roughly even sequencing depth across donors was the assumption behind the presence/absence analyses. Several of the most significant clusters appeared linked to common viral pathogens, based on a later analysis. Both high specificity and high sensitivity reportedly marked the classifier's diagnosis of cytomegalovirus status.

On this clone: Its antigen is unidentified.

Trimming at V came to 1 base and at J to 7 bases, leaving 5 bases not matched to a gene. Germline V gene data show CDR1 as MGHRA and CDR2 as YSYEKL. CDR3 length: 16 amino acids. 60 Vbeta and 13 Jbeta primers were used in PCR. Repertoires were generated with immunoSEQ multiplex PCR, while TCRdb's copy carries only in-frame clones and drops some. The sample has 150,000 to 200,000 clones; 68% are singletons. V is TRBV4-1 and J is TRBJ1-6, with 9 bases aligning to TRBD1. The sequenced sample was PBMCs. This receptor was taken from a woman younger than 30 in good health and CMV-seropositive. The CDR3: CASSQGGQGRNSPLHF. In DNA form, the CDR3 reads TGCGCCAGCAGCCAAGGGGGACAGGGTCGGAATTCACCCCTCCACTTT.